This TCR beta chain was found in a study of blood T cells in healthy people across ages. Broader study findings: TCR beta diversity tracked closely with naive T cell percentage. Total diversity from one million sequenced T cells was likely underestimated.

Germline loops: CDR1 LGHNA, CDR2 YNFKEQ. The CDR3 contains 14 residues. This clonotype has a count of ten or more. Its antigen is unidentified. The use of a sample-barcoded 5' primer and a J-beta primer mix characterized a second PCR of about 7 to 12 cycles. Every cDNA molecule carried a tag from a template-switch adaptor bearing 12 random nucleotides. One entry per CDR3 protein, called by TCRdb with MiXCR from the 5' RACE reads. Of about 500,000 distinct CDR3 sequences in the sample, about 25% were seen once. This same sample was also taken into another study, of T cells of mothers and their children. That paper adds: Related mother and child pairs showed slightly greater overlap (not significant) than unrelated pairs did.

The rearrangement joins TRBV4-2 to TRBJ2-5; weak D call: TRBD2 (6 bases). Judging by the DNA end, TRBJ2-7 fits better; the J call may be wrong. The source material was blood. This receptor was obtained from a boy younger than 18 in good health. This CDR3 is CASSQGLVVDEQYF. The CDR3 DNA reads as TGTGCCAGCAGCCAAGGACTAGTTGTCGACGAGCAGTACTTC.